The sequence of this T cell receptor (beta chain) was determined in a study of blood T cell repertoires in COVID-19. Study summary: Spain, Italy and the United States supplied samples that represented acute and convalescent COVID-19. From T cells, B-cell-depleted T cells, or PBMCs came the material, which was cDNA or gDNA.

Germline CDR1 reads MDHEN; CDR2 reads SYDVKM. J lost 7 bases, V lost 4 bases, and 9 bases had no gene match. This CDR3 is built from 16 residues. Per the authors' pipeline: Estimation of nucleated cell counts was performed using reference gene primer amplification. Here immunoSEQ multiplex PCR was the method, and the copy in TCRdb shows in-frame clones only, minus some. From that table come the V and J calls and clone size; the DNA was used to work out D and trimming. This sample yields about 140,000 clones, of which 65% to 80% are seen a single time; around 14% belongs to the top ten. Source material: peripheral blood. This receptor was taken from a man older than 75 with acute or convalescent COVID-19. The chain combines TRBV28 with TRBJ1-5; TRBD1 aligns across 11 bases. CDR3 bases: TGTGCCAGCAGTTCGTCGGGACAGGGGGGAGGCCAGCCCCAGCATTTT. It yields the protein CASSSSGQGGGQPQHF.